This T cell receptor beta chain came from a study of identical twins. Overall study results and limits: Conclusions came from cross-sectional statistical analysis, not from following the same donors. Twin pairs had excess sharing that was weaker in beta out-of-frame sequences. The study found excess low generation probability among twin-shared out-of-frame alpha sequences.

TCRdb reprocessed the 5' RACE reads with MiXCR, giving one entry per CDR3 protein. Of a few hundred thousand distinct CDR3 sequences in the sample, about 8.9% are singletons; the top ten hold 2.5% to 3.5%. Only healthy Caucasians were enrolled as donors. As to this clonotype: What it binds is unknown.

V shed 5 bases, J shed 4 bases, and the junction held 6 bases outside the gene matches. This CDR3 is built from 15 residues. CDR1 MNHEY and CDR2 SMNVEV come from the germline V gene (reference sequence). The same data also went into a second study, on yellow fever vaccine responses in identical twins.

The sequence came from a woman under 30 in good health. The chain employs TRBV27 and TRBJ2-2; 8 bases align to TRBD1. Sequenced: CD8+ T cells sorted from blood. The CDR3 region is CASSLDREVTGELFF. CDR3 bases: TGTGCCAGCAGTCTGGACAGGGAGGTCACCGGGGAGCTGTTTTTT.